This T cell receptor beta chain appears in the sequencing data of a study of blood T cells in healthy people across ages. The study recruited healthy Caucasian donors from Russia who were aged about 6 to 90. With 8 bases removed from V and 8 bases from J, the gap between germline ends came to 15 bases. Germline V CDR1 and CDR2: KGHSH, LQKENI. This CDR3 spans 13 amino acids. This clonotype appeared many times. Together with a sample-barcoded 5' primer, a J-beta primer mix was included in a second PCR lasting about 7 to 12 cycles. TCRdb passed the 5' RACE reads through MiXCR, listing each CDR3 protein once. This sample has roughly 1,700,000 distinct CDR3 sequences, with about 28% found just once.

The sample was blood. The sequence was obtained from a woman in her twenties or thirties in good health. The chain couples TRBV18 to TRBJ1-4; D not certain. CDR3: CASSPGLGEKLFF. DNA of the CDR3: TGTGCCAGCAGCCCTGGGCTGGGGGAAAAACTGTTTTTT.